One sample yielded the 7 T cell receptor beta chains listed below, sequenced in a study of blood T cell repertoires in COVID-19. Assay used: immunoSEQ multiplex PCR; TCRdb lists only in-frame clones, some missing. Of around 250,000 clones in the sample, roughly nine tenths were seen once. The material sequenced was peripheral blood. The receptors shown here come from a man aged 55 to 70 with acute or convalescent COVID-19.

This chain uses TRBV5-1 with TRBJ2-7; the match to TRBD1 covers 10 bases. CDR3 length: 15 residues. With V trimmed by 7 bases and J by 2 bases, 9 bases remained unmatched. The germline CDR1 and CDR2 sequences are SGHRS and YFSETQ. Here the CDR3 reads CASEPGTGVPYEQYF. The DNA for the CDR3 is TGCGCCAGCGAACCCGGGACAGGGGTTCCCTACGAGCAGTACTTC.

This clone showed up just a few times. The CDR3 nucleotides read TGTGCCAGCAGCCAAGTAGGGGACAGGGGTTACAATGAGCAGTTCTTC. Translating gives CASSQVGDRGYNEQFF. The chain has TRBV4-2 and TRBJ2-1; 10 bases map to TRBD1. V lost 1 base and J lost 4; bases outside the gene matches: 4. Germline assignment: CDR1 LGHNA and CDR2 YNFKEQ. This CDR3 is built from 16 residues.

This clone was recorded once. The V call is TRBV9, the J call TRBJ2-5; D uncertain. This CDR3 comprises 13 residues. V lost 3 bases, J lost 5 bases, and 11 bases lay in between. Germline CDR1 is SGDLS and CDR2 is YYNGEE. The CDR3 DNA reads as TGTGCCAGCAGCGCGAACGCGGTGGAGACCCAGTACTTC. This translates into CASSANAVETQYF. Based on the CDR3 plus reference TRBV9 and TRBJ2-5, the full variable domain is DSGVTQTPKHLITATGQRVTLRCSPRSGDLSVYWYQQSLDQGLQFLIQYYNGEERAKGNILERFSAQQFPDLHSELNLSSLELGDSALYFCASSANAVETQYFGPGTRLLVL.

This clone appeared a few times. The chain joins TRBV6-6 to TRBJ1-2; D possibly corresponds to TRBD1 (5 bases). In germline, CDR1 is MNHNY, CDR2 SVGAGI (reference sequence). The CDR3 covers 14 residues. Trimming stripped 7 bases from V and 1 base from J, with 13 bases between. The CDR3: CASTPGGGNYGYTF. The CDR3 DNA follows: TGTGCCAGCACCCCCGGCGGGGGTAACTATGGCTACACCTTC.

This clone came up once. V usage is TRBV29-1 and J usage is TRBJ2-7; D perhaps matches TRBD2 (5 bases). V was clipped by 7 bases and J by 3 bases, with 13 bases between them. The CDR3 length is 12 residues. Per germline, CDR1 SQVTM and CDR2 ANQGSEA. The CDR3 protein is CSGKDGGYEQYF. The CDR3, as DNA: TGCAGCGGGAAGGACGGAGGCTACGAGCAGTACTTC.

V is TRBV28 and J is TRBJ2-3, with 7 bases fitting TRBD2. V shed 3 bases, J shed 9 bases, and the junction held 12 bases outside the gene matches. The germline V gene encodes CDR1 MDHEN and CDR2 SYDVKM. The CDR3 has 15 residues. As DNA, the CDR3 is TGTGCCAGCAGTTTTTCCAGGCACCAGGGAGGGACGCAGTATTTT. It encodes CASSFSRHQGGTQYF.

CDR3 bases: TGTGCCAGCAGCGCCGCGGGCCTAGAGACCCAGTACTTC. Residues: CASSAAGLETQYF. The chain employs TRBV9 and TRBJ2-5, with D maybe TRBD2 (5 bases). The length of the CDR3 is 13 residues. Trimming shortened V by 3 bases and J by 4 bases, and 10 bases separated the two germline ends. The germline gives CDR1 SGDLS, CDR2 YYNGEE.